The 22 T cell receptor beta chains presented below share a single source sample, sequenced in a study of blood T cell repertoires in COVID-19. The repertoire was sequenced with immunoSEQ multiplex PCR; TCRdb's copy has only in-frame clones and lacks some. The data show 230,000 or so clones, about 86% seen once. Material: peripheral blood. Receptors were obtained from a man aged 50 to 59 with active or convalescent COVID-19.

This clone was counted at least ten times. The V gene is TRBV7-2, the J gene TRBJ1-5; D is undetermined. With 4 bases removed from V and 1 base from J, the gap between germline ends came to 8 bases. CDR3 size: 14 residues. Germline V gives CDR1 SGHTA, CDR2 FQGNSA. The CDR3 sequence is CASSSSLSNQPQHF. As DNA, the CDR3 is TGTGCCAGCAGCTCCTCCCTCAGCAATCAGCCCCAGCATTTT.

The chain uses TRBV19 and TRBJ1-6, with D perhaps matching TRBD1 (5 bases). The V end lost 1 base, the J end lost 10 bases, and 8 bases lay between the germline ends. The length of the CDR3 is 13 residues. Germline-derived CDR1 and CDR2 are LNHDA and SQIVND (reference sequence). CDR3: CASSIGGASPLHF. The CDR3 bases are TGTGCCAGTAGTATAGGCGGGGCCTCACCCCTCCACTTT.

The chain is built from TRBV6-6 and TRBJ2-5; 7 nucleotides align to TRBD1. The CDR3 runs 13 residues. After removal of 6 bases from V and 0 bases from J, the junction contained 1 base not matched to a gene. Germline V gene sequence: CDR1 MNHNY, CDR2 SVGAGI (reference sequence). The CDR3 sequence: CASRGQHQETQYF. The CDR3 DNA sequence: TGTGCCAGCAGGGGACAGCACCAAGAGACCCAGTACTTC.

V usage is TRBV5-8 and J usage is TRBJ1-2, with a weak D call TRBD1 (5 bases). Germline CDR1 is SGHTS and CDR2 is YDEGEE. The V gene lost 4 bases and the J gene lost 4 bases, with 11 bases spanning the gap. The CDR3 is 13 residues long. The chain's CDR3 is CASSPDTLYGYTF. CDR3 nucleotide sequence: TGTGCCAGCAGCCCGGACACGCTCTATGGCTACACCTTC.

The chain employs TRBV30 and TRBJ1-2; D not certain. Trimming removed 2 bases from V and 6 bases from J, with 13 bases in between. The CDR3 spans 13 residues. Germline CDR1 reads GTSNPN; CDR2 reads SVGIG (reference sequence). CDR3 protein: CAWSTGHGDGYTF. The CDR3, as DNA: TGTGCCTGGAGTACGGGTCACGGGGATGGCTACACCTTC.

The J gene is TRBJ1-2, the V gene TRBV28, with D tentatively TRBD1 (5 bases). Deletions cut 5 bases from V and 4 bases from J, with 17 bases between. The CDR3 extends over 15 amino acids. The germline gives CDR1 MDHEN, CDR2 SYDVKM. The CDR3 here is CASSPVGQIGYGYTF. The CDR3 bases are TGTGCCAGCAGTCCGGTGGGGCAGATAGGCTATGGCTACACCTTC.

The chain carries TRBV21-1 and TRBJ1-5; the table assigns TRBD1, which was not confirmed against the DNA. TRBV21-1 is assigned pseudogene status. The CDR3 runs 13 residues. The CDR3 here is CASSPNRGDPQHF. CDR3 nucleotide sequence: TGTGCCAGCAGCCCCAACAGGGGGGATCCCCAGCATTTT.

The genes are TRBV6-5 and TRBJ1-6; D is perhaps TRBD1 (6 bases). The CDR3 is 14 amino acids. V was clipped by 11 bases and J by 0 bases, with 11 bases between them. Germline V gives CDR1 MNHEY, CDR2 SVGAGI. The CDR3 region has the DNA TGTGCCTGCGGACAGAGCTCCTATAATTCACCCCTCCACTTT. Its protein product is CACGQSSYNSPLHF.

The chain employs TRBV4-3 and TRBJ2-3; 14 bases map to TRBD2. The CDR3 totals 15 residues. With 1 base clipped from V and 6 bases from J, the junction kept 0 bases outside the gene matches. Germline CDR1 reads LGHNA; CDR2 reads YSLEER. CDR3 region: CASSQGLAGGDTQYF. The CDR3 bases are TGCGCCAGCAGCCAAGGACTAGCGGGAGGGGATACGCAGTATTTT.

This clone was detected only a few times. The V gene is TRBV19, the J gene TRBJ2-7, with a possible D match to TRBD1 (7 bases). V gave up 4 bases and J gave up 7 bases, with 14 bases separating them. Germline CDR1 and CDR2: LNHDA and SQIVND (reference sequence). The CDR3 covers 13 residues. CDR3 bases: TGTGCCAGTAGTACCCGGGACAGCGGGGAGCAGTACTTC. Residues: CASSTRDSGEQYF.

V usage is TRBV11-2 and J usage is TRBJ1-2; 8 nucleotides align to TRBD1. The V and J ends lost 5 bases and 8 bases, in that order; junction bases with no gene match: 10. CDR3 length: 14 residues. CDR1 and CDR2 (germline): SGHAT, FQNNGV. This CDR3 is CASSGSQGALGYTF. The CDR3 nucleotides read TGTGCCAGCAGCGGTTCTCAGGGGGCTCTCGGCTACACCTTC.

V and J are TRBV24-1 and TRBJ2-5; TRBD1 aligns across 7 bases. V lost 3 bases to trimming and J lost 2 bases; unmatched junction nucleotides: 5. The CDR3 loop spans 15 amino acids. The germline V gene encodes CDR1 KGHDR and CDR2 SFDVKD. The CDR3 coding sequence is TGTGCCACCAGTGATCCCCGACAGGGTCAAGAGACCCAGTACTTC. This sequence encodes CATSDPRQGQETQYF.

The chain uses TRBV30 and TRBJ2-7; possible D gene TRBD2, 6 bases. The CDR3 is made up of 12 amino acids. Germline V lookup: CDR1 GTSNPN, CDR2 SVGIG (reference sequence). V gave up 6 bases and J gave up 2 bases, with 11 bases separating them. For the CDR3, the DNA is TGTGCCTGCAAGGGACTGACCTACGAGCAGTACTTC. It yields the protein CACKGLTYEQYF.

The CDR3 here is CASSLGTVLPADTQYF. In DNA form, the CDR3 reads TGTGCCAGCAGCTTAGGTACAGTTCTACCTGCAGATACGCAGTATTTT. The V and J genes are TRBV7-6 and TRBJ2-3, with D unclear. The CDR3 is 16 amino acids. Trimming removed 1 base from V and 4 bases from J, with 15 bases in between. CDR1 and CDR2 from the germline V gene are SGHVS and FNYEAQ.

V gene TRBV10-2 combines with J gene TRBJ1-4; TRBD1 matches at 7 bases. With 10 bases clipped from V and 3 bases from J, the junction kept 5 bases outside the gene matches. Germline assignment: CDR1 WSHSY and CDR2 SAAADI. The CDR3 spans 13 residues. Here the CDR3 reads CATAGQPNEKLFF. The CDR3 DNA follows: TGCGCCACCGCGGGACAGCCTAATGAAAAACTGTTTTTT.

V gene TRBV6-5 combines with J gene TRBJ1-4; maybe TRBD1 (5 bases). Trimming cost V 8 bases and J 6 bases, with 13 bases left between them. Germline V CDR1 and CDR2: MNHEY, SVGAGI. The CDR3 extends over 13 amino acids. The CDR3 here is CASSRGLDEKLFF. In nucleotides, the CDR3 is TGTGCCAGCTCTAGGGGTTTGGATGAAAAACTGTTTTTT.

The CDR3 DNA reads as TGTGCCAGCAGCTGGTCCCCGAGTCAGCCCCAGCATTTT. Encoded protein: CASSWSPSQPQHF. This rearrangement joins TRBV7-2 to TRBJ1-5; D not certain. Between the trimmed V and J ends, which lost 4 bases and 6 bases, there was a span of 10 bases. Germline V CDR1 and CDR2: SGHTA, FQGNSA. CDR3 length: 13 residues.

The V gene is TRBV4-2, the J gene TRBJ2-2, with TRBD1 as a possible D gene (5 bases). The V end lost 3 bases, the J end lost 3 bases, and 14 bases lay between the germline ends. CDR3 length: 16 amino acids. Germline-derived CDR1 and CDR2 are LGHNA and YNFKEQ. The CDR3 DNA reads as TGTGCCAGCAGCCAGACAGCTCAGCTGGACACCGGGGAGCTGTTTTTT. It yields the protein CASSQTAQLDTGELFF.

This clone was observed a handful of times. The chain uses TRBV10-3 and TRBJ2-3, with TRBD1 matching over 8 bases. The CDR3 sequence is 14 residues long. Trimming took 10 bases from V and 6 from J; bases not matched to a gene: 12. Germline V CDR1 and CDR2: ENHRY, SYGVKD. The chain's CDR3 is CATRSGTGGDTQYF. As DNA, the CDR3 is TGTGCCACCAGGTCGGGGACAGGCGGCGATACGCAGTATTTT.

This clone has more than one count but fewer than ten. The V call is TRBV7-9, the J call TRBJ2-1; D gene uncertain. V was trimmed by 3 bases and J by 6 bases, leaving 12 bases between them. CDR3 length equals 14 residues. Germline values: CDR1 SEHNR, CDR2 FQNEAQ (reference sequence). The CDR3 sequence is CASSFGLASNEQFF. The CDR3, as DNA: TGTGCCAGCAGCTTTGGGCTGGCCTCCAATGAGCAGTTCTTC.

This clone was observed a single time. The genes are TRBV4-1 and TRBJ2-1, with D possibly matching TRBD2 (5 bases). The CDR3 is made up of 14 amino acids. Germline assignment: CDR1 MGHRA and CDR2 YSYEKL. Trimming took 4 bases from V and 7 from J, leaving 14 bases between them. The CDR3 region has the DNA TGCGCCAGCAGCCCCACCCCCGGGGTTAATGAGCAGTTCTTC. Translated: CASSPTPGVNEQFF.

J is TRBJ1-1 and V is TRBV19; D gene ambiguous. CDR1 and CDR2 (germline): LNHDA, SQIVND (reference sequence). Trimming took off 3 bases at V and 0 bases at J, with 8 bases between the two ends. There are 14 residues in the CDR3. This chain's CDR3 is CASSMGQLNTEAFF. The CDR3 nucleotides read TGTGCCAGTAGTATGGGCCAACTGAACACTGAAGCTTTCTTT. The full variable domain, with the rest looked up from reference TRBV19 and TRBJ1-1, is DGGITQSPKYLFRKEGQNVTLSCEQNLNHDAMYWYRQDPGQGLRLIYYSQIVNDFQKGDIAEGYSVSREKKESFPLTVTSAQKNPTAFYLCASSMGQLNTEAFFGQGTRLTVV.